This record covers a single TCR beta chain. The antigen is undetermined. Per the germline V gene, CDR1 is SGHAT and CDR2 is FQNNGV. The CDR3 has 15 amino acids. Trimming cost V 2 bases and J 6 bases; bases outside gene matches: 6. This sample was taken from a study of cytomegalovirus exposure and HLA in healthy donors. Study-wide results and limits: In a later analysis, at a false discovery rate of 0.05, fewer than 20,000 TCR beta sequences were associated with HLA alleles. The classifier was said to identify cytomegalovirus status with high specificity and sensitivity.

PCR amplification relied on 60 Vbeta primers (plus 13 Jbeta primers). Some clones are missing from TCRdb's copy, which holds only in-frame ones; the method was immunoSEQ multiplex PCR. The data hold 250,000 or so clones, with 70% to 90% observed a single time. The sample comprised PBMCs. The chain is built from TRBV11-2 and TRBJ2-1, with 8 bases fitting TRBD2. This sequence originates from a woman in her sixties in good health and CMV-seropositive. CDR3 residues: CASSLSGLALNEQFF. The CDR3 region has the DNA TGTGCCAGCAGCTTAAGTGGACTAGCACTCAATGAGCAGTTCTTC.